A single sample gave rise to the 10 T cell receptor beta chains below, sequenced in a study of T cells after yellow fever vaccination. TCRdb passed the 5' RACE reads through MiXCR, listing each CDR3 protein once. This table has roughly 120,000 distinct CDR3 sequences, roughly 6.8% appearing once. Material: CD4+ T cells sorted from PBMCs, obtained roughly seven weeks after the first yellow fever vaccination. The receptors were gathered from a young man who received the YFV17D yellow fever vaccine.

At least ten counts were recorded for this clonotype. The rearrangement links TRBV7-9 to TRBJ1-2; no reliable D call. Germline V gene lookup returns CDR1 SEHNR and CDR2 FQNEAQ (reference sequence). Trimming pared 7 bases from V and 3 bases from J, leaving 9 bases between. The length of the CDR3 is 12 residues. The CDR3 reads CASTPTDYGYTF. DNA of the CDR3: TGTGCCAGCACCCCCACAGACTATGGCTACACCTTC.

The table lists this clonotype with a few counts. The CDR3 here is CASSLAFGRGVTGYEQYF. As DNA, the CDR3 is TGCGCCAGCAGCTTGGCCTTCGGTCGCGGGGTAACGGGGTACGAGCAGTACTTC. The chain couples TRBV5-1 to TRBJ2-7; maybe TRBD2 (6 bases). CDR1 SGHRS and CDR2 YFSETQ come from the germline V gene. The germline V and J ends were trimmed by 0 bases and 4 bases, with 23 bases remaining between them. The length of the CDR3 is 18 residues.

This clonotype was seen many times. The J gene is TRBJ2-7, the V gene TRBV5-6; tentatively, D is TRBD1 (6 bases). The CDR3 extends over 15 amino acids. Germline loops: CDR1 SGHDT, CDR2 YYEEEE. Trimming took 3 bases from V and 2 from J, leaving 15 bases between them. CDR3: CASSSLSGDTYEQYF. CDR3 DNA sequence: TGTGCCAGCAGCTCGCTCTCCGGGGACACCTACGAGCAGTACTTC.

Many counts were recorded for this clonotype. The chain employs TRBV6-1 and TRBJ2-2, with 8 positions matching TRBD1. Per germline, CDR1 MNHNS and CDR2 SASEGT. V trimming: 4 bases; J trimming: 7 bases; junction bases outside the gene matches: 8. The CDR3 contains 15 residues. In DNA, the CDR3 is TGTGCCAGCAGTGGCAACAGGGGGATAGTCGGGGAGCTGTTTTTT. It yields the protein CASSGNRGIVGELFF.

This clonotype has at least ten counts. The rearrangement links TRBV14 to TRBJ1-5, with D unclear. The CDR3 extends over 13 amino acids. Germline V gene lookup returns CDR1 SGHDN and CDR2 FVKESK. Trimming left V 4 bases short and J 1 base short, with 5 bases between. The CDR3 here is CASSPDSNQPQHF. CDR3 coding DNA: TGTGCCAGCAGCCCCGACAGCAATCAGCCCCAGCATTTT.

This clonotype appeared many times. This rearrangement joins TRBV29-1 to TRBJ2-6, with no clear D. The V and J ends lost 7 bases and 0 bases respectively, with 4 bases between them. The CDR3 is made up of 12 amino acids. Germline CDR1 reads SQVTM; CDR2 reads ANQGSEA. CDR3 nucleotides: TGCAGCGCGACCTCTGGGGCCAACGTCCTGACTTTC. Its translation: CSATSGANVLTF.

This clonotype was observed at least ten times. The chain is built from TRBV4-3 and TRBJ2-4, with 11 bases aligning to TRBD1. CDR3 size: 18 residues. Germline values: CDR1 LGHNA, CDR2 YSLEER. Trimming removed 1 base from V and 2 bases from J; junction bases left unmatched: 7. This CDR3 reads CASSQARTGGWSKNIQYF. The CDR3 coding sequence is TGCGCCAGCAGCCAAGCCCGGACAGGGGGCTGGTCCAAAAACATTCAGTACTTC.

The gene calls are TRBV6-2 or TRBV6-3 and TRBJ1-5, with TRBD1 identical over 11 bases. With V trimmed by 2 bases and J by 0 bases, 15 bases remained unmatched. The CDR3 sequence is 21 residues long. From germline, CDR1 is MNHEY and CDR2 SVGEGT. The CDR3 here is CASSYAGIGQGAPYSNQPQHF. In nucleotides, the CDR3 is TGTGCCAGCAGTTACGCCGGAATCGGACAGGGGGCCCCTTATAGCAATCAGCCCCAGCATTTT.

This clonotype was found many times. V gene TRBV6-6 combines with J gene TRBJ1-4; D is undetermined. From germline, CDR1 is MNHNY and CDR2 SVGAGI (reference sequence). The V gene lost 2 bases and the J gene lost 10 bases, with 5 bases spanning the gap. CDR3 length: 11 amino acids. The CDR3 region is CASSYPPKLFF. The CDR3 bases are TGTGCCAGCAGTTACCCCCCAAAACTGTTTTTT.

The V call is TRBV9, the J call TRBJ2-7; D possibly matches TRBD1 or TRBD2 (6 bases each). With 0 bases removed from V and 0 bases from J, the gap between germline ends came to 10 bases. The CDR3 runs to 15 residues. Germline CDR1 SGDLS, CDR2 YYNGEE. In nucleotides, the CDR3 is TGTGCCAGCAGCGTAGAAGGGGGGAGCTCCTACGAGCAGTACTTC. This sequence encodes CASSVEGGSSYEQYF.